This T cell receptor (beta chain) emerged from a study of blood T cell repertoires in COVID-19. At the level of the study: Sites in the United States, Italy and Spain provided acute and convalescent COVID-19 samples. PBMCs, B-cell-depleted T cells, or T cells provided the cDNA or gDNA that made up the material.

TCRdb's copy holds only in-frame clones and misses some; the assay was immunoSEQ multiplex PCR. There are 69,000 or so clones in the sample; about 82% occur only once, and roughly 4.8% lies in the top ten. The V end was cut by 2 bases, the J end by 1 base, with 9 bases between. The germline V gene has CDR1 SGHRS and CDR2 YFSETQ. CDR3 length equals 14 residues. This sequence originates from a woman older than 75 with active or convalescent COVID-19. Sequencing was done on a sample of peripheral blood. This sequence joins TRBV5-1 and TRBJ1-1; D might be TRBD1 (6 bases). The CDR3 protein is CASSLPGQNTEAFF. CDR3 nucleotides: TGCGCCAGCAGCTTACCGGGACAGAACACTGAAGCTTTCTTT.